This TCR beta chain was captured in a study of identifying expanded T cells in peripheral blood. Healthy donors had no documented immune events, such as infections, while sampled. The V gene's germline CDR1 is SGHDT and CDR2 YYEEEE. The CDR3 spans 17 residues. The ends lost 1 base at V and 2 bases at J; junction bases unmatched: 11. Study-level findings and limits: Clone count variance between roughly 2-week samples rose with total template count.

With respect to this clone: No antigen is known for it.

Sequencing used immunoSEQ multiplex PCR; TCRdb keeps in-frame clones, though not all of them. The table includes 51,000 or so clones, 65% to 90% detected once. The sequence derives from a person aged 18 to 75 in good health. The sequenced material came from blood. The chain employs TRBV5-6 and TRBJ2-7; TRBD2 matches 8 bases. The CDR3 loop reads CASSLSGGGRLAYEQYF. The CDR3, as DNA: TGTGCCAGCAGCTTGTCTGGGGGCGGGAGGCTCGCCTACGAGCAGTACTTC.